The 31 T cell receptor beta chains in this list originate from one sample, sequenced in a study of spatial heterogeneity in lung cancer. Time point defined: blood at routine non-recurrence follow-up after resection. Unsorted tumor, nontumor lung tissue or cryopreserved PBMC supplied the whole RNA. A single record per CDR3 protein comes from TCRdb applying MiXCR to the 5' RACE reads. The sample includes around 47,000 distinct CDR3 sequences, 7.4% of them seen just once. The material sequenced was PBMCs, taken at follow-up. These receptors originate from a female donor with early-stage non-small cell lung cancer.

This clonotype was detected many times. V and J are TRBV20-1 and TRBJ1-5; D is unclear. Germline assignment: CDR1 DFQATT and CDR2 SNEGSKA (reference sequence). Trimming removed 5 bases from V and 3 bases from J, with 17 bases in between. The CDR3 has 15 amino acids. CDR3 loop: CSAQVPQTSNQPQHF. In DNA, the CDR3 is TGCAGTGCTCAGGTTCCGCAGACTTCCAATCAGCCCCAGCATTTT.

At least ten counts were recorded for this clonotype. The J gene is TRBJ2-3, the V gene TRBV11-2; the D gene is possibly TRBD2 (5 bases). The CDR3 spans 15 residues. V was cut by 4 bases and J by 1 base, with 12 bases left in between. The germline gives CDR1 SGHAT, CDR2 FQNNGV. The CDR3 nucleotides are TGTGCCAGCAGCTACCCGGGGTGGGGCACAGATACGCAGTATTTT. This encodes CASSYPGWGTDTQYF.

This sequence joins TRBV5-5 and TRBJ2-3; 8 nucleotides line up with TRBD1. CDR3 length: 18 amino acids. Germline V gene sequence: CDR1 SGHKS, CDR2 YYEKEE (reference sequence). With 2 bases clipped from V and 0 bases from J, the junction kept 11 bases outside the gene matches. CDR3 nucleotides: TGTGCCAGCAGCTTCCGACAGGGGCCACCGTCTAGCACAGATACGCAGTATTTT. It translates to CASSFRQGPPSSTDTQYF. Variable domain in full (rest from reference TRBV5-5 and TRBJ2-3): DAGVTQSPTHLIKTRGQQVTLRCSPISGHKSVSWYQQVLGQGPQFIFQYYEKEERGRGNFPDRFSARQFPNYSSELNVNALLLGDSALYLCASSFRQGPPSSTDTQYFGPGTRLTVL.

This clonotype has more than one count but fewer than ten. The V gene is TRBV19, the J gene TRBJ2-4; D gene unclear. V dropped 2 bases and J dropped 2 bases, with 7 bases sitting between them. Germline-derived CDR1 and CDR2 are LNHDA and SQIVND (reference sequence). The CDR3 covers 14 residues. In DNA form, the CDR3 reads TGTGCCAGTAGTATAAGTCTAACCAAAAACATTCAGTACTTC. Residues: CASSISLTKNIQYF.

The chain couples TRBV10-3 to TRBJ2-1; D ambiguous. The CDR3 sequence is 13 residues long. Trimming pared 10 bases from V and 3 bases from J, leaving 13 bases between. Germline V gene sequence: CDR1 ENHRY, CDR2 SYGVKD. CDR3 loop: CATEVGSYNEQFF. The DNA of the CDR3 is TGTGCCACCGAAGTAGGCAGCTACAATGAGCAGTTCTTC.

In this sample, this clonotype turned up a few times. CDR3 protein: CASSPIGTTGTGTEAFF. The CDR3 region has the DNA TGCGCCAGCAGCCCTATAGGGACGACAGGAACGGGCACTGAAGCTTTCTTT. The chain employs TRBV5-1 and TRBJ1-1; weak D call: TRBD1 (6 bases). Germline CDR1 is SGHRS and CDR2 is YFSETQ. The CDR3 is 17 amino acids. V was cut by 4 bases and J by 4 bases, with 23 bases left in between.

The V gene is TRBV6-2 or TRBV6-3, the J gene TRBJ2-3; possible D gene TRBD2, 6 bases. This CDR3 spans 15 amino acids. The V end was cut by 2 bases, the J end by 2 bases, with 11 bases between. Germline CDR1 is MNHEY and CDR2 is SVGEGT. In DNA, the CDR3 is TGTGCCAGCAGTTACCCCGGAGGGGACACAGATACGCAGTATTTT. Encoded protein: CASSYPGGDTDTQYF.

This clonotype was counted only a few times. V is TRBV18 and J is TRBJ1-2; D unclear. Germline lookup yields CDR1 KGHSH and CDR2 LQKENI. The CDR3 has 14 residues. Between the trimmed V and J ends, which lost 0 bases and 4 bases, there was a span of 9 bases. CDR3 nucleotide sequence: TGTGCCAGCTCACCACCTTCAGAGGGCTATGGCTACACCTTC. As protein: CASSPPSEGYGYTF. The variable domain in full, with the rest retrieved from reference TRBV18 and TRBJ1-2, is NAGVMQNPRHLVRRRGQEARLRCSPMKGHSHVYWYRQLPEEGLKFMVYLQKENIIDESGMPKERFSAEFPKEGPSILRIQQVVRGDSAAYFCASSPPSEGYGYTFGSGTRLTVV.

This clonotype was detected ten times or more. The chain employs TRBV7-8 and TRBJ2-5; TRBD2 is a possible D gene (5 bases). From germline, CDR1 is SGHVS and CDR2 FQNEAQ. Trimming stripped 3 bases from V and 3 bases from J, with 11 bases between. The CDR3 loop spans 14 amino acids. In DNA, the CDR3 is TGTGCCAGCAGCTTTGTAGCGCCTGAAGAGACCCAGTACTTC. Its translation is CASSFVAPEETQYF.

There are a few counts of this clonotype. At one of its ends the junction is not consistent with the germline gene, which may arise from a read error. This chain uses TRBV5-1 with TRBJ2-5, with 8 bases lining up with TRBD2. CDR3 length: 15 amino acids. Germline-derived CDR1 and CDR2 are SGHRS and YFSETQ. The CDR3 reads CTSSYSGTRQETQYF. DNA of the CDR3: TGCACCAGCAGCTACTCCGGGACTAGACAAGAGACCCAGTACTTC.

This clonotype was detected a few times. The rearrangement links TRBV19 to TRBJ2-3, with 13 positions matching TRBD2. There are 16 residues in the CDR3. V gave up 6 bases and J gave up 8 bases; unmatched junction bases: 11. Germline CDR1 is LNHDA and CDR2 is SQIVND (reference sequence). Written as DNA, the CDR3 is TGTGCCAGTAGCAAAACTACTAGCGGGGGGGGAGGTACGCAGTATTTT. Amino acid sequence: CASSKTTSGGGGTQYF. Drawing the rest from reference TRBV19 and TRBJ2-3, the complete variable domain is DGGITQSPKYLFRKEGQNVTLSCEQNLNHDAMYWYRQDPGQGLRLIYYSQIVNDFQKGDIAEGYSVSREKKESFPLTVTSAQKNPTAFYLCASSKTTSGGGGTQYFGPGTRLTVL.

This clonotype has at least ten counts. Here the CDR3 DNA reads TGCGCCAGCAGCCAAAGCGTAGACAGGGTCAAAAACATTCAGTACTTC. Its protein is CASSQSVDRVKNIQYF. The J gene is TRBJ2-4, the V gene TRBV4-1, with 7 bases lining up with TRBD1. The CDR3 consists of 16 residues. CDR1 MGHRA and CDR2 YSYEKL come from the germline V gene. Losses at the gene ends were 2 bases for V and 3 bases for J; bases not matched to a gene: 7.

Remarks on this clonotype: Since no conserved phenylalanine or tryptophan closes the CDR3, a read error is the likely cause. The V gene is TRBV20-1, the J gene TRBJ2-5; D is ambiguous. Between the trimmed V and J ends, which lost 3 bases and 7 bases, there was a span of 6 bases. The germline gives CDR1 DFQATT, CDR2 SNEGSKA (reference sequence). The CDR3 loop spans 10 amino acids. The CDR3 region has the DNA TGCAGTGCTAGGTGGGGGACCCAGTACTAC. Encoded protein: CSARWGTQYY.

This clonotype came up a few times. CDR3 residues: CASSSGQGSYEQYF. CDR3 in DNA: TGTGCCAGCAGTTCCGGACAGGGTAGCTACGAGCAGTACTTC. This chain connects TRBV28 to TRBJ2-7; 8 bases align to TRBD1. Per the germline V gene, CDR1 is MDHEN and CDR2 is SYDVKM. The CDR3 runs 14 residues. J lost 3 bases, V lost 4 bases, and 5 bases had no gene match.

The genes are TRBV29-1 and TRBJ2-7; possibly TRBD1 for D (6 bases). CDR1 and CDR2 from the germline V gene are SQVTM and ANQGSEA. This CDR3 is 15 amino acids long. The V gene lost 5 bases and the J gene lost 0 bases, with 17 bases spanning the gap. CDR3 loop: CSVFLGGRSSYEQYF. The CDR3 DNA follows: TGCAGCGTTTTCCTAGGGGGTAGGAGCTCCTACGAGCAGTACTTC.

Ten or more counts support this clonotype. V is TRBV4-2 and J is TRBJ2-2; D gene ambiguous. CDR3 length equals 14 residues. V was cut by 1 base and J by 4 bases, with 7 bases left in between. From germline, CDR1 is LGHNA and CDR2 YNFKEQ. The CDR3 bases are TGTGCCAGCAGCCAAGGAGAGGTCACCGGGGAGCTGTTTTTT. The encoded protein is CASSQGEVTGELFF.

There are a few counts of this clonotype. The chain uses TRBV24-1 and TRBJ1-5; TRBD1 agrees at 7 bases. In germline, CDR1 is KGHDR, CDR2 SFDVKD. Trimming cost V 5 bases and J 0 bases; bases outside gene matches: 9. This CDR3 region has 17 residues. The CDR3 coding sequence is TGTGCCACCAGTGTGGACAGGTTCGCCTATAGCAATCAGCCCCAGCATTTT. Encoded protein: CATSVDRFAYSNQPQHF.

This clonotype was recorded many times. The V gene is TRBV5-1, the J gene TRBJ2-1, with D uncertain. The CDR3 extends over 13 amino acids. The V and J ends lost 4 bases and 4 bases respectively, with 9 bases between them. Germline V gene lookup returns CDR1 SGHRS and CDR2 YFSETQ. The CDR3 loop is CASSADTYNEQFF. The CDR3 nucleotides are TGCGCCAGCAGCGCCGACACGTACAATGAGCAGTTCTTC. Together with reference TRBV5-1 and TRBJ2-1, the CDR3 gives the full variable domain: KAGVTQTPRYLIKTRGQQVTLSCSPISGHRSVSWYQQTPGQGLQFLFEYFSETQRNKGNFPGRFSGRQFSNSRSEMNVSTLELGDSALYLCASSADTYNEQFFGPGTRLTVL.

V usage is TRBV6-2 or TRBV6-3 and J usage is TRBJ2-5; 8 bases agree with TRBD1. The trim removed 5 bases at V and 0 bases at J, leaving 5 bases unmatched. From germline, CDR1 is MNHEY and CDR2 SVGEGT. This CDR3 has 15 residues. The CDR3 protein is CASSPGGANQETQYF. CDR3 in DNA: TGTGCCAGCAGTCCAGGGGGCGCAAACCAAGAGACCCAGTACTTC.

This clonotype was seen at least ten times. The V call is TRBV24-1, the J call TRBJ2-3, with D possibly called TRBD1 or TRBD2 (5 bases each). V shed 2 bases and J shed 8 bases, with 7 bases lying between them. Germline-derived CDR1 and CDR2 are KGHDR and SFDVKD. CDR3 length: 12 residues. CDR3 protein: CATSDWGSTQYF. Written as DNA, the CDR3 is TGTGCCACCAGTGATTGGGGGTCTACGCAGTATTTT.

This clonotype was detected only a few times. V is TRBV5-1 and J is TRBJ2-3, with unresolved D. Trimming cost V 0 bases and J 2 bases, with 7 bases left between them. CDR1 SGHRS and CDR2 YFSETQ come from the germline V gene. This CDR3 is 14 amino acids long. CDR3 amino acids: CASSLGQLTDTQYF. CDR3 DNA: TGCGCCAGCAGCTTGGGGCAGCTCACAGATACGCAGTATTTT.

This clonotype was counted between two and nine times. The rearrangement links TRBV6-6 to TRBJ2-7, with a tentative D call TRBD1 (6 bases). The CDR3 has 13 residues. Germline CDR1 reads MNHNY; CDR2 reads SVGAGI (reference sequence). V was trimmed by 1 base and J by 2 bases, leaving 6 bases between them. The CDR3 DNA sequence: TGTGCCAGCAGTTACTACAGGGCCTACGAGCAGTACTTC. Translated: CASSYYRAYEQYF.

This clonotype was seen many times. The gene calls are TRBV20-1 and TRBJ1-1; no definite D call. This CDR3 is 15 amino acids long. CDR1 is DFQATT, CDR2 SNEGSKA, per germline (reference sequence). V was shortened by 5 bases and J by 1 base, with 17 bases between the two germline ends. The CDR3 sequence: CSASSYDLWNTEAFF. DNA of the CDR3: TGCAGTGCTTCCTCCTACGACCTGTGGAACACTGAAGCTTTCTTT.

This clonotype occurred a few times. V is TRBV7-9 and J is TRBJ1-6, with TRBD1 as a possible D gene (5 bases). V was cut by 5 bases and J by 5 bases, with 16 bases left in between. Per germline, CDR1 SEHNR and CDR2 FQNEAQ (reference sequence). The length of the CDR3 is 16 residues. CDR3 nucleotides: TGTGCCAGCAGCCCCGGGAGTGGGGGAAATAATTCACCCCTCCACTTT. It yields the protein CASSPGSGGNNSPLHF.

The chain employs TRBV9 and TRBJ2-5; the D gene is possibly TRBD1 (8 bases). Germline values: CDR1 SGDLS, CDR2 YYNGEE. V lost 4 bases, J lost 2 bases, and 18 bases lay in between. The CDR3 sequence is 16 residues long. CDR3 coding DNA: TGTGCCAGCAGCTCAAAGCGGGGACAGGAACAAGAGACCCAGTACTTC. Protein sequence: CASSSKRGQEQETQYF.

This clonotype showed up many times. The chain is built from TRBV12-3 or TRBV12-4 and TRBJ1-2; 9 bases are a match to TRBD1. The CDR3 contains 15 residues. With V trimmed by 0 bases and J by 8 bases, 7 bases remained unmatched. CDR3 nucleotides: TGTGCCAGCAGTTTAGCACAGGGGGCCGTAGGGGGCTACACCTTC. Its translation: CASSLAQGAVGGYTF.

This clonotype was detected a few times. This rearrangement joins TRBV2 to TRBJ2-4; 8 bases line up with TRBD1. This CDR3 spans 15 amino acids. Germline values: CDR1 SNHLY, CDR2 FYNNEI. V lost 0 bases and J lost 8; bases outside the gene matches: 6. The CDR3 DNA sequence: TGTGCCAGCAGTGAAGCTCGGACAGGGTTGGACATTCAGTACTTC. It is translated as CASSEARTGLDIQYF.

A note on this clonotype: The junction departs from the called germline gene at one end, perhaps through a read error. The chain carries TRBV5-1 and TRBJ2-1; 7 nucleotides agree with TRBD2. CDR1 is SGHRS and CDR2 is YFSETQ in the germline V gene. The CDR3 loop spans 14 amino acids. Here the CDR3 reads CASSLGGSGLEHFF. The CDR3, as DNA: TGCGCCAGCAGCTTGGGGGGCTCAGGACTAGAGCACTTCTTC.

This clonotype appeared many times. The chain uses TRBV11-1 and TRBJ2-7, with TRBD1 matching 7 bases. V was pared by 1 base and J by 6 bases, with 3 bases of the junction left unmatched. The CDR3 is 13 residues long. CDR1 and CDR2 (germline): SGHAT, FQDESV (reference sequence). The CDR3: CASSLGTGGEQYF. In nucleotides, the CDR3 is TGTGCCAGCAGCTTAGGGACAGGAGGCGAGCAGTACTTC.

V gene TRBV5-1 combines with J gene TRBJ1-1; D unclear. In germline, CDR1 is SGHRS, CDR2 YFSETQ. This CDR3 comprises 13 residues. Trimming left V 0 bases short and J 5 bases short, with 8 bases between. The CDR3 DNA sequence: TGCGCCAGCAGCTTGGTGTCGCGGACTGAAGCTTTCTTT. It translates to CASSLVSRTEAFF.

At least ten counts were recorded for this clonotype. The chain combines TRBV7-2 with TRBJ2-5; tentatively, D is TRBD2 (5 bases). Deletions cut 4 bases from V and 5 bases from J, with 8 bases between. This CDR3 contains 12 residues. Germline V gene data show CDR1 as SGHTA and CDR2 as FQGNSA. CDR3 region: CASSWTRETQYF. CDR3 DNA sequence: TGTGCCAGCAGCTGGACTCGCGAGACCCAGTACTTC.